Listed below are T cell receptor beta chains from one sample, sequenced in a study of circulating and synovial CD4+ cells in juvenile arthritis. Libraries were prepared by immunoSEQ multiplex PCR; TCRdb keeps only in-frame clonotypes and omits some of them. The sample gives under 35,000 clones, about 93% of which show up once; about 3% is in the top ten. What was sequenced was CD4+ T cells from blood. The receptors come from a human donor with juvenile idiopathic arthritis. CDR3s include the opening cysteine and the closing phenylalanine or tryptophan. D genes are given only for firm matches. Some rows have no size entry. The others give once, few or many, or a class for an expanded clone.

>TRBD1|-|TRBJ2-7|TRBV28
TGTGCCAGCAGCTGGGCAGGGGGCCCCGGCGAGCAGTACTTC
CASSWAGGPGEQYF
>-|-|TRBJ2-3|TRBV11-2
TGTGCCAGCAGCTTAGTGGGCAGGGACACAGATACGCAGTATTTT
CASSLVGRDTDTQYF
>TRBD2|once|TRBJ2-1|TRBV7-7
TGTGCCAGCAGACCCCGGACTAGCGGGAGTGTAACCTACAATGAGCAGTTCTTC
CASRPRTSGSVTYNEQFF
>-|-|TRBJ2-7|TRBV11-3
TGTGCCAGCAGCCCACGGGGTTACGAGGAGCAGTACTTC
CASSPRGYEEQYF
>TRBD2|-|TRBJ2-1|TRBV27
TGTGCCAGCGTCCGGCTAGCGGGAGTAAATGAGCAGTTCTTC
CASVRLAGVNEQFF
>TRBD2|once|TRBJ2-7|TRBV4-2
TGTGCCAGCAGCCAAGACCCTAGCGGGAGATCCTACGAGCAGTACTTC
CASSQDPSGRSYEQYF
>-|-|TRBJ1-6|TRBV27
TGTGCCAGCAGTTTAGTACAGGGAAATTCACCCCTCCACTTT
CASSLVQGNSPLHF
>TRBD2|few|TRBJ2-5|TRBV7-9
TGTGCCAGCAGTTTACTAGCGGGACTAAGGGAGACCCAGTACTTC
CASSLLAGLRETQYF
>-|-|TRBJ2-5|TRBV4-1
TGCGCCAGCAGCCAGGGCAGTAGGGAGACCCAGTACTTC
CASSQGSRETQYF
>-|-|TRBJ2-2|TRBV6-6
TGTGCCAGCAGTTACGTGAGGTCCGGGGAGCTGTTTTTT
CASSYVRSGELFF
>-|-|TRBJ2-1|TRBV5-1
TGCGCCAGCAGCTTGGCCGACGGCTTGGGGGGGCTCGGGAATGAGCAGTTCTTC
CASSLADGLGGLGNEQFF
>TRBD1|once|TRBJ2-7|TRBV18
TGTGCCAGCTCACCCGCGGACAGGGGCAGCTACGAGCAGTACTTC
CASSPADRGSYEQYF
>TRBD2|-|TRBJ2-1|TRBV9
TGTGCCAGCAGCCTCCGGGGGGCGGGGGGCCTTTACAATGAGCAGTTCTTC
CASSLRGAGGLYNEQFF
>TRBD2|-|TRBJ2-7|TRBV19
TGTGCCAGTAGTATCTCTAGCGGCTCCTACGAGCAGTACTTC
CASSISSGSYEQYF
>TRBD1|-|TRBJ2-7|TRBV28
TGTGCCAGCAGTAGCCCGGACAGGGTCTACGAGCAGTACTTC
CASSSPDRVYEQYF
>-|-|TRBJ1-2|TRBV6-6
TGTGCCAGCAGTTACTCGGGGAGGAATGGCTACACCTTC
CASSYSGRNGYTF
>-|-|TRBJ2-2|TRBV5-4
TGTGCCAGCAGCTCGACCGAGCGCACCGGGGAGCTGTTTTTT
CASSSTERTGELFF
>-|-|TRBJ2-2|TRBV28
TGTGCCGGCAGGGAGTCGGGCACCGGGGAGCTGTTTTTT
CAGRESGTGELFF
>TRBD1|-|TRBJ2-7|TRBV2
TGTGCCAGCAAAGGGACAGGGGCCACCTACGAGCAGTACTTC
CASKGTGATYEQYF
>-|-|TRBJ1-4|TRBV6-5
TGTGCCAGCAGTTACTGGGGACTGGGGAGTGAAAAACTGTTTTTT
CASSYWGLGSEKLFF
>-|-|TRBJ2-1|TRBV6-5
TGTGCCAGCAGCCGGCGAGCGACTGAGCAGTTCTTC
CASSRRATEQFF
>-|-|TRBJ2-2|TRBV11-2
TGTGCCAGCAGCTTACTTAGGAACACCGGGGAGCTGTTTTTT
CASSLLRNTGELFF
>TRBD1|-|TRBJ2-2|TRBV28
TGTGCCAGCAGTTTAGCCTCGACAGGGTTGGTCTTGAAGCTGTTTTTT
CASSLASTGLVLKLFF
>-|-|TRBJ2-2|TRBV28
TGTGCCAGCAGTTTGCACAGCCCAAACACCGGGGAGCTGTTTTTT
CASSLHSPNTGELFF
>TRBD1|once|TRBJ2-1|TRBV27
TGTGCCAGCAGTTTAAGGTGGGACAGGATGGGCCATGAGCAGTTCTTC
CASSLRWDRMGHEQFF
>-|-|TRBJ2-7|TRBV28
TGTGCCAGCAGTTCCCACTACGAGCAGTACTTC
CASSSHYEQYF
>TRBD2|-|TRBJ2-1|TRBV6-1
TGTGCCAGCAGTGCCAGGGGACTAGCGGACAATGAGCAGTTCTTC
CASSARGLADNEQFF
>TRBD2|-|TRBJ2-1|TRBV6-5
TGTGCCAGCAGGATAGCGGGAGGAGGCAATGAGCAGTTCTTC
CASRIAGGGNEQFF
>-|-|TRBJ2-1|TRBV21-1
TGTGCCAGCAGCAAAGAACTAGCGGGAGGGCTGTACAATGAGCAGTTCTTC
CASSKELAGGLYNEQFF
>-|-|TRBJ2-2|TRBV27
TGTGCCAGCACCCCCCGAGTCACGGGAGCGGGGAACACCGGGGAGCTGTTTTTT
CASTPRVTGAGNTGELFF
>-|-|TRBJ1-1|TRBV7-9
TGTGCCAGCAGCTTTCCCCCGCGGGGCCCTGAAGCTTTCTTT
CASSFPPRGPEAFF
>-|-|TRBJ2-4|TRBV14
TGTGCCAGCAGCCAAGAGGGGGGTCGGACCAAAAACATTCAGTACTTC
CASSQEGGRTKNIQYF
>TRBD1|-|TRBJ1-1|TRBV29-1
TGCAGCGTCAATCGACAGGGGGGTGGGACTGAAGCTTTCTTT
CSVNRQGGGTEAFF
>-|-|TRBJ1-1|TRBV28
TGTGCCAGCAGTTTAGGCAGGGGAGCAACTGAAGCTTTCTTT
CASSLGRGATEAFF
>TRBD1|-|TRBJ2-1|TRBV6-5
TGTGCCAGCAGGAACGGTCAGGGGGCTGAGCAGTTCTTC
CASRNGQGAEQFF
>TRBD2|-|TRBJ2-1|TRBV27
TGTGCCAGCAGTTCTCCTGGCGGGAGATATGAGCAGTTCTTC
CASSSPGGRYEQFF
>TRBD2|-|TRBJ2-1|TRBV6-5
TGTGCCAGCAGTTACGCTAGCGGGAGGAGAAACAATGAGCAGTTCTTC
CASSYASGRRNNEQFF
>-|once|TRBJ2-7|TRBV2
TGTGCCAGCGGGCCCAGATTCGCCTACGAGCAGTACTTC
CASGPRFAYEQYF
>-|few|TRBJ2-7|TRBV15
TGTGCCACCAGCCTGCGGGGTTCGGGGCTCGAGCAGTACTTC
CATSLRGSGLEQYF
>-|-|TRBJ2-7|TRBV6-1
TGTGCCAGTGGACTACGCCTATCGGGCGAGCAGTACTTC
CASGLRLSGEQYF
>-|-|TRBJ2-5|TRBV11-2
TGTGCCAGCAGCAAGGGGCGGTCTGGGCAGACCCAGTACTTC
CASSKGRSGQTQYF
>TRBD1|once|TRBJ1-2|TRBV2
TGTGCCAGCATCCAGGGGGTCGGGAAAGGCTACACCTTC
CASIQGVGKGYTF
>-|once|TRBJ1-1|TRBV6-6
TGTGCCAGCAGTTACTCGCGGGGAAGCGAAGCTTTCTTT
CASSYSRGSEAFF
>-|-|TRBJ1-1|TRBV27
TGTGCCAGCAGTTTCAACCGTGGGGGGAGCACTGAAGCTTTCTTT
CASSFNRGGSTEAFF
>-|-|TRBJ1-5|TRBV10-3
TGTGCCATCGGGGGGTCCCCGGGATCCAATCAGCCCCAGCATTTT
CAIGGSPGSNQPQHF
>-|-|TRBJ1-2|TRBV28
TGTGCCAGCGTGAACCCGGGACAAAACTATGGCTACACCTTC
CASVNPGQNYGYTF
>-|-|TRBJ2-5|TRBV18
TGTGCCAGCTCACCACAACAGACAAGGGAGACCCAGTACTTC
CASSPQQTRETQYF